This is a list of T cell receptor beta chains from one sample in a study of T cell repertoires in cytomegalovirus infection. TCRdb redid the calling of the reads with MiXCR, one entry per CDR3 protein. This sample carries around 310,000 distinct CDR3 sequences, 17% of them seen once, and the ten largest clones take more than 10%. Sequencing was carried out using PBMCs. Source of these receptors: a human donor in good health (CMV status not recorded). Some clones in this sample may be carry-over from other donors' samples. Both conserved end residues are part of each CDR3. The D gene is left open where the match is weak. Clone size, where shown, is once, few, many, or a class for clones that have expanded.

j_gene,abundance,d_gene,v_gene,CDR3aa,CDR3nt
TRBJ2-7,once,NA,TRBV20-1,CSASPYEQYF,TGCAGTGCTAGCCCCTACGAGCAGTACTTC
TRBJ1-2,once,TRBD1,TRBV5-6,CASSLGGQGINYGYTF,TGTGCCAGCAGCTTGGGAGGACAGGGTATCAACTATGGCTACACCTTC
TRBJ2-3,many,TRBD2,TRBV7-2,CASSFQRGVTDTQYF,TGTGCCAGCAGCTTTCAGCGGGGGGTCACAGATACGCAGTATTTT
TRBJ1-3,NA,TRBD1,TRBV6-6,CASSYLPGQSNTIYF,TGTGCCAGCAGTTACTTACCGGGACAGTCGAACACCATATATTTT
TRBJ2-5,few,NA,TRBV10-3,CAISESLNQETQYF,TGTGCCATCAGTGAGTCGCTCAACCAAGAGACCCAGTACTTC
TRBJ2-2,NA,TRBD1,TRBV7-3,CASSCPDRDRGMYTGELFF,TGTGCCAGCAGCTGCCCTGACCGGGACAGGGGAATGTACACCGGGGAGCTGTTTTTT
TRBJ2-7,many,NA,TRBV12-3/TRBV12-4,CASSLGVSYEQYF,TGTGCCAGCAGTTTAGGGGTTTCCTACGAGCAGTACTTC
TRBJ2-7,many,NA,TRBV7-2,CASSHPGEGLSYEQYF,TGTGCCAGCAGCCATCCAGGGGAAGGCCTCTCCTACGAGCAGTACTTC
TRBJ2-1,few,NA,TRBV20-1,CSARGPVQDNEQFF,TGCAGTGCTAGGGGGCCAGTTCAGGACAATGAGCAGTTCTTC
TRBJ1-3,NA,NA,TRBV6-8,CASSYTGSGNTIYF,TGTGCCAGCAGTTACACAGGCTCTGGAAACACCATATATTTT
TRBJ2-3,few,NA,TRBV28,CASSSAGTDTQYF,TGTGCCAGCAGTTCGGCCGGCACAGATACGCAGTATTTT
TRBJ2-5,NA,NA,TRBV20-1,CSARAGTGSQETQYF,TGCAGTGCTAGAGCCGGTACAGGGTCCCAGGAGACCCAGTACTTC
TRBJ2-3,NA,TRBD2,TRBV28,CASANLGTSGPQYF,TGTGCCAGCGCAAACCTGGGGACTAGCGGACCGCAGTATTTT
TRBJ1-2,many,TRBD1,TRBV28,CASRRTGNYGYTF,TGTGCCAGCCGCCGGACAGGGAACTATGGCTACACCTTC
TRBJ1-5,many,NA,TRBV7-8,CASSLGGREPQHF,TGTGCCAGCAGCTTAGGCGGACGAGAGCCCCAGCATTTT
TRBJ2-7,NA,NA,TRBV7-4,CAIGTENLVHEQYF,TGTGCCATCGGGACGGAAAATCTTGTACACGAGCAGTACTTC
TRBJ2-1,many,TRBD2,TRBV12-3/TRBV12-4,CASSPGLAGALSSYNEQFF,TGTGCCAGCAGTCCCGGACTAGCGGGGGCCCTCAGCTCCTACAATGAGCAGTTCTTC
TRBJ2-3,few,NA,TRBV12-3/TRBV12-4,CASRGRRTTDTQYF,TGTGCCAGCCGAGGCCGAAGAACCACAGATACGCAGTATTTT
TRBJ2-3,many,TRBD2,TRBV11-2,CASSLPSKVLAGGRTDTQYF,TGTGCCAGCAGCTTACCATCAAAAGTATTAGCGGGGGGGCGCACAGATACGCAGTATTTT
TRBJ2-2,many,TRBD2,TRBV4-1,CASSPTSGRFGELFF,TGCGCCAGCAGCCCGACTAGCGGGAGGTTCGGGGAGCTGTTTTTT
TRBJ2-1,NA,NA,TRBV20-1,CSARREGRSREQFF,TGCAGTGCTAGGCGAGAGGGACGATCACGTGAGCAGTTCTTC
TRBJ1-2,NA,TRBD1,TRBV27,CASSSTPPRDSSNYGYTF,TGTGCCAGCAGCTCTACTCCCCCTAGGGACAGCTCTAACTATGGCTACACCTTC
TRBJ1-2,NA,NA,TRBV2,CASSDTREGNYGYTF,TGTGCCAGCAGTGACACCCGCGAAGGGAACTATGGCTACACCTTC
TRBJ1-1,many,NA,TRBV4-1,CASSQVSAHQNTEAFF,TGCGCCAGCAGCCAAGTTTCTGCACACCAGAACACTGAAGCTTTCTTT
TRBJ1-5,few,NA,TRBV12-3/TRBV12-4,CASSLTQGGNQPQHF,TGTGCCAGCAGTTTAACGCAGGGTGGCAATCAGCCCCAGCATTTT
TRBJ2-5,many,TRBD2,TRBV7-9,CASSDSSGVTQYF,TGTGCCAGCAGCGATTCTAGCGGGGTGACTCAGTACTTC